Presented here are 23 T cell receptor beta chains from one specimen sequenced in a study of blood T cell repertoires in COVID-19. TCRdb's copy holds only in-frame clones and misses some; the assay was immunoSEQ multiplex PCR. The repertoire consists of 150,000 to 200,000 clones, with 80% occurring once and the leading ten covering about 7.2%. Sequenced input: peripheral blood. The source of these receptors is a man in his sixties with acute or convalescent COVID-19.

On this clone: The same CDR3 is also encoded by other DNA sequences in this sample. The V gene is TRBV20-1, the J gene TRBJ1-5; TRBD1 matches 7 bases. The germline CDR1 and CDR2 sequences are DFQATT and SNEGSKA (reference sequence). V dropped 6 bases and J dropped 2; count of bases not matched to a gene: 7. This CDR3 comprises 14 residues. Written as DNA, the CDR3 is TGCAGTGCGAGTCGTACAGGGGGCAATCAGCCCCAGCATTTT. This sequence encodes CSASRTGGNQPQHF.

The chain uses TRBV5-4 and TRBJ2-3; TRBD2 aligns across 9 bases. V trimming: 4 bases; J trimming: 7 bases; junction bases outside the gene matches: 10. Germline CDR1 is SGHNT and CDR2 is YYREEE (reference sequence). The CDR3 is made up of 15 amino acids. This CDR3 is CASSPRAGGINTQYF. DNA for the CDR3: TGTGCCAGCAGCCCGCGTGCGGGGGGGATTAATACGCAGTATTTT. Full variable domain (missing parts from reference TRBV5-4 and TRBJ2-3): ETGVTQSPTHLIKTRGQQVTLRCSSQSGHNTVSWYQQALGQGPQFIFQYYREEENGRGNFPPRFSGLQFPNYSSELNVNALELDDSALYLCASSPRAGGINTQYFGPGTRLTVL.

This chain uses TRBV13 with TRBJ2-1; TRBD2 matches at 13 bases. This CDR3 is built from 15 residues. Germline CDR1 is PRHDT and CDR2 is FYEKMQ (reference sequence). V shed 4 bases and J 8 bases; nucleotides not matched to a gene: 5. The DNA of the CDR3 is TGTGCCAGCAGCTCGGGACTAGCGGGGATTTATGAGCAGTTCTTC. Its translation is CASSSGLAGIYEQFF. Complete variable domain (other parts from reference TRBV13 and TRBJ2-1): AAGVIQSPRHLIKEKRETATLKCYPIPRHDTVYWYQQGPGQDPQFLISFYEKMQSDKGSIPDRFSAQQFSDYHSELNMSSLELGDSALYFCASSSGLAGIYEQFFGPGTRLTVL.

Only a few counts were recorded for this clone. This CDR3 reads CASRRASLGNTIYF. DNA for the CDR3: TGTGCCAGCAGGCGGGCATCTCTCGGAAACACCATATATTTT. J is TRBJ1-3 and V is TRBV6-5; D not resolved. Trimming cost V 6 bases and J 4 bases, with 13 bases left between them. Germline lookup yields CDR1 MNHEY and CDR2 SVGAGI. CDR3 length equals 14 residues.

The rearrangement links TRBV24-1 to TRBJ2-4; 12 bases match TRBD1. CDR3 length: 18 amino acids. Trimming cost V 5 bases and J 0 bases; bases outside gene matches: 7. The germline V gene has CDR1 KGHDR and CDR2 SFDVKD. In nucleotides, the CDR3 is TGTGCCACCAGTGCCCCGGGACAGGGGGCGAGAGCCAAAAACATTCAGTACTTC. This gives the protein CATSAPGQGARAKNIQYF.

The CDR3 is CASSIDRNSPLHF. The CDR3 DNA reads TGTGCCAGTAGTATAGACAGGAATTCACCCCTCCACTTT. The rearrangement uses TRBV19 and TRBJ1-6; D call uncertain. Trimming pared 0 bases from V and 7 bases from J, leaving 4 bases between. This CDR3 is built from 13 residues. CDR1 LNHDA and CDR2 SQIVND come from the germline V gene (reference sequence).

This chain connects TRBV5-1 to TRBJ1-2, with D uncertain. Trimming shortened V by 0 bases and J by 2 bases, and 11 bases separated the two germline ends. The CDR3 sequence is 15 residues long. Germline assignment: CDR1 SGHRS and CDR2 YFSETQ. The CDR3 DNA reads as TGCGCCAGCAGCTTGGGGCGGGGATCAAACTATGGCTACACCTTC. Amino acids: CASSLGRGSNYGYTF.

The V and J genes are TRBV6-5 and TRBJ1-6, with D unresolved. The germline V gene has CDR1 MNHEY and CDR2 SVGAGI. The CDR3 runs 13 residues. V was pared by 4 bases and J by 9 bases, with 10 bases between. The CDR3 is CASSFTGGSPLHF. The CDR3 DNA follows: TGTGCCAGCAGTTTCACCGGCGGTTCACCCCTCCACTTT.

This clone was picked up one time. The chain is built from TRBV5-6 and TRBJ2-1; 7 nucleotides match TRBD2. The CDR3 extends over 16 amino acids. Germline assignment: CDR1 SGHDT and CDR2 YYEEEE. The V segment lost 3 bases and the J segment 0 bases; nucleotides outside the gene matches: 6. The CDR3 DNA sequence: TGTGCCAGCAGCTCCTGGCGGGGGAGCTCCTACAATGAGCAGTTCTTC. Amino acids: CASSSWRGSSYNEQFF. Supplemented by reference TRBV5-6 and TRBJ2-1, the full variable domain reads DAGVTQSPTHLIKTRGQQVTLRCSPKSGHDTVSWYQQALGQGPQFIFQYYEEEERQRGNFPDRFSGHQFPNYSSELNVNALLLGDSALYLCASSSWRGSSYNEQFFGPGTRLTVL.

V usage is TRBV28 and J usage is TRBJ2-1; 13 nucleotides line up with TRBD2. The CDR3 totals 13 residues. Germline V gives CDR1 MDHEN, CDR2 SYDVKM. V trimming: 7 bases; J trimming: 9 bases; junction bases outside the gene matches: 3. CDR3 sequence reads: CASKGLAGPEQFF. CDR3 sequence (DNA): TGTGCCAGCAAGGGACTAGCGGGACCTGAGCAGTTCTTC.

The chain uses TRBV19 and TRBJ1-2; perhaps TRBD1 as D (6 bases). Germline V CDR1 and CDR2: LNHDA, SQIVND (reference sequence). V was pared by 5 bases and J by 7 bases, with 20 bases between. This CDR3 comprises 15 residues. This chain's CDR3 is CASSPRTDLGSGYTF. The CDR3 bases are TGTGCCAGTAGTCCTCGGACAGATTTAGGTAGTGGCTACACCTTC.

The chain carries TRBV4-3 and TRBJ2-5; perhaps TRBD2 as D (6 bases). The length of the CDR3 is 15 residues. Germline V gene lookup returns CDR1 LGHNA and CDR2 YSLEER. V was trimmed by 0 bases and J by 7 bases, leaving 15 bases between them. DNA for the CDR3: TGCGCCAGCAGCCAAGATCCCAATTTCGGGGGGACCCAGTACTTC. Protein product: CASSQDPNFGGTQYF.

V and J are TRBV9 and TRBJ2-1; 11 nucleotides align to TRBD2. This CDR3 is built from 14 residues. The ends lost 0 bases at V and 14 bases at J; junction bases unmatched: 7. Germline values: CDR1 SGDLS, CDR2 YYNGEE. CDR3 residues: CASSVAGLAGPEFF. DNA of the CDR3: TGTGCCAGCAGCGTAGCTGGACTAGCGGGCCCCGAGTTCTTC.

V and J are TRBV4-1 and TRBJ2-1; 9 bases fit TRBD2. J lost 7 bases, V lost 1 base, and 11 bases had no gene match. CDR3 length equals 17 residues. The V gene's germline CDR1 is MGHRA and CDR2 YSYEKL. In nucleotides, the CDR3 is TGCGCCAGCAGCCAAGGTATGGTAGCGGGAGTGTATAATGAGCAGTTCTTC. Its translation is CASSQGMVAGVYNEQFF.

The rearrangement links TRBV18 to TRBJ1-1; 8 nucleotides match TRBD1. V lost 1 base to trimming and J lost 1 base; unmatched junction nucleotides: 2. CDR1 KGHSH and CDR2 LQKENI come from the germline V gene. The length of the CDR3 is 15 residues. The DNA for the CDR3 is TGTGCCAGCTCACCACAACAGGGGGAGAACACTGAAGCTTTCTTT. Translation gives CASSPQQGENTEAFF.

This chain uses TRBV5-4 with TRBJ2-5; 10 positions match TRBD2. V lost 0 bases and J lost 4; bases outside the gene matches: 12. The CDR3 sequence is 18 residues long. Germline values: CDR1 SGHNT, CDR2 YYREEE (reference sequence). The CDR3 DNA reads TGTGCCAGCAGCTTGGCCTTCCGGCTAGCGGGGGAGGGAGAGACCCAGTACTTC. This translates into CASSLAFRLAGEGETQYF.

The rearrangement links TRBV6-1 to TRBJ1-6, with 10 bases lining up with TRBD1. CDR1 is MNHNS and CDR2 is SASEGT in the germline V gene. V trimming: 0 bases; J trimming: 11 bases; junction bases outside the gene matches: 7. The CDR3 sequence is 16 residues long. The CDR3 sequence: CASSEADRGYRAPLHF. In DNA, the CDR3 is TGTGCCAGCAGTGAAGCGGACAGGGGGTATAGGGCACCCCTCCACTTT.

The chain carries TRBV7-2 and TRBJ2-7; no firm D call. Trimming pared 4 bases from V and 6 bases from J, leaving 19 bases between. Germline V CDR1 and CDR2: SGHTA, FQGNSA. The CDR3 covers 15 residues. The CDR3 protein is CASSYYYTGQLEQYF. For the CDR3, the DNA is TGTGCCAGCAGCTATTACTACACTGGCCAGCTCGAGCAGTACTTC.

The chain has TRBV7-9 and TRBJ1-1; perhaps TRBD1 as D (5 bases). CDR1 is SEHNR and CDR2 is FQNEAQ in the germline V gene (reference sequence). CDR3 length equals 15 residues. Trimming cost V 2 bases and J 5 bases, with 15 bases left between them. The CDR3 nucleotides are TGTGCCAGCAGCTTAAAATCGGCAGGGCGGACTGAAGCTTTCTTT. This gives the protein CASSLKSAGRTEAFF.

This CDR3 is CSVEGHGGYGYTF. The CDR3 bases are TGCAGCGTTGAGGGGCACGGGGGCTATGGCTACACCTTC. This chain links TRBV29-1 with TRBJ1-2; D perhaps matches TRBD1 (5 bases). The ends were cut back, 3 bases at V and 4 bases at J, with 12 bases in the middle. The CDR3 length is 13 residues. Germline loops: CDR1 SQVTM, CDR2 ANQGSEA. Full variable domain (outside the CDR3, taken from reference TRBV29-1 and TRBJ1-2): SAVISQKPSRDICQRGTSLTIQCQVDSQVTMMFWYRQQPGQSLTLIATANQGSEATYESGFVIDKFPISRPNLTFSTLTVSNMSPEDSSIYLCSVEGHGGYGYTFGSGTRLTVV.

The CDR3 DNA is TGTGCCAGCAGCTTTCCTCAAAGCGGGGGGCACTACAATGAGCAGTTCTTC. Its translation is CASSFPQSGGHYNEQFF. V is TRBV7-2 and J is TRBJ2-1; 9 positions agree with TRBD2. The ends lost 3 bases at V and 3 bases at J; junction bases unmatched: 9. The CDR3 sequence is 17 residues long. Germline CDR1 SGHTA, CDR2 FQGNSA.

The chain carries TRBV7-3 and TRBJ2-1; 10 bases are a match to TRBD1. CDR1 and CDR2 from the germline V gene are SGHTA and FQGTGA. The CDR3 has 16 amino acids. The J segment lost 7 bases and the V segment lost 6 bases, leaving 12 bases of the junction unmatched. The CDR3 nucleotides read TGTGCCAGCAGTTACGTCGGGACAGGGGCCCTTAATGAGCAGTTCTTC. Protein sequence: CASSYVGTGALNEQFF.

The chain couples TRBV5-1 to TRBJ2-3; TRBD1 matches 8 bases. The CDR3 totals 13 residues. Germline CDR1 is SGHRS and CDR2 is YFSETQ. The junction had 9 bases not matched to a gene; V was cut back by 4 bases and J by 11 bases. CDR3 residues: CASSDPGQGGQYF. The CDR3 region has the DNA TGCGCCAGCAGCGACCCCGGACAGGGAGGGCAGTATTTT.